These T cell receptor beta chains were read from a single sample in a study of synovial regulatory T cells in juvenile arthritis. The data were produced by immunoSEQ multiplex PCR, yet TCRdb's version contains in-frame clones alone and is incomplete. The listing records approximately 7,100 clones. Material: Treg cells from blood. The receptors here all came from a donor younger than 30 with juvenile idiopathic arthritis. Both conserved end residues are part of each CDR3. Only some rows state a clone size, as once, few, many or a class for expanded clones.

V gene: TRBV7-2
clone size: NA
J gene: TRBJ1-1
CDR3 protein: CASSLVGQGALEAFF

V gene: TRBV6-5
clone size: medium-sized
J gene: TRBJ2-2
CDR3 protein: CASSYTGAAGELFF

V gene: TRBV5-8
clone size: NA
J gene: TRBJ1-4
CDR3 protein: CASSFEAAEKLFF

V gene: TRBV5-1
clone size: NA
J gene: TRBJ1-1
CDR3 protein: CASSPQGTEAFF

V gene: TRBV4-2
clone size: NA
J gene: TRBJ2-2
CDR3 protein: CASSQGSLRTNPGELFF

V gene: TRBV19
clone size: NA
J gene: TRBJ2-7
CDR3 protein: CASSILAGDRWEQYF

V gene: TRBV6-1
clone size: NA
J gene: TRBJ2-1
CDR3 protein: CASSFDRAYNEQFF

V gene: TRBV18
clone size: NA
J gene: TRBJ1-1
CDR3 protein: CASSQSGNTEAFF

V gene: TRBV18
clone size: NA
J gene: TRBJ2-7
CDR3 protein: CASSTSGRADEQYF

V gene: TRBV5-7
clone size: NA
J gene: TRBJ1-2
CDR3 protein: CASSLDRASPLPAYGYTF

V gene: TRBV15
clone size: NA
J gene: TRBJ2-4
CDR3 protein: CATSRVGYIQYF

V gene: TRBV5-1
clone size: NA
J gene: TRBJ1-4
CDR3 protein: CASSLVQGPNEKLFF

V gene: TRBV18
clone size: NA
J gene: TRBJ2-1
CDR3 protein: CASSPRRERGFSYNEQFF

V gene: TRBV18
clone size: NA
J gene: TRBJ2-5
CDR3 protein: CASSPRPGLAGETQYF

V gene: TRBV7-2
clone size: NA
J gene: TRBJ2-1
CDR3 protein: CASSHDWDEQFF

V gene: TRBV15
clone size: NA
J gene: TRBJ2-3
CDR3 protein: CATYPGDSSTDTQYF

V gene: TRBV9
clone size: medium-sized
J gene: TRBJ2-1
CDR3 protein: CASSTKIGGIKNNEQFF

V gene: TRBV2
clone size: NA
J gene: TRBJ1-5
CDR3 protein: CATKAPGLGNQPQHF

V gene: TRBV19
clone size: medium-sized
J gene: TRBJ2-7
CDR3 protein: CASSTTGQGYEQYF

V gene: TRBV23-1
clone size: NA
J gene: TRBJ1-4
CDR3 protein: CASSQSYTTYEKLFF

V gene: TRBV7-3
clone size: NA
J gene: TRBJ2-2
CDR3 protein: CASSLQGHRNGGELFF

V gene: TRBV19
clone size: NA
J gene: TRBJ1-1
CDR3 protein: CASTRRGGLDTEAFF

V gene: TRBV6-6
clone size: NA
J gene: TRBJ2-1
CDR3 protein: CASSYGGSDRGQFF

V gene: TRBV11-2
clone size: NA
J gene: TRBJ1-2
CDR3 protein: CASSFRGRGYTF

V gene: TRBV7-9
clone size: NA
J gene: TRBJ2-7
CDR3 protein: CASSAPGQGIYEQYF

V gene: TRBV21-1
clone size: NA
J gene: TRBJ2-1
CDR3 protein: CASSKAPQSNEQFF

V gene: TRBV19
clone size: NA
J gene: TRBJ1-1
CDR3 protein: CASSILRGRSPGLSTEAFF

V gene: TRBV7-9
clone size: NA
J gene: TRBJ2-7
CDR3 protein: CASSPRTSGSYEQYF

V gene: TRBV18
clone size: NA
J gene: TRBJ2-7
CDR3 protein: CASSPMQGDAYEQYF

V gene: TRBV7-9
clone size: NA
J gene: TRBJ2-1
CDR3 protein: CASSLGGVGGEQFF

V gene: TRBV7-3
clone size: NA
J gene: TRBJ2-1
CDR3 protein: CASSLFGREQFF

V gene: TRBV5-4
clone size: NA
J gene: TRBJ2-3
CDR3 protein: CASTVRGTTDTQYF

V gene: TRBV7-2
clone size: NA
J gene: TRBJ2-1
CDR3 protein: CASSPPRKDEQFF

V gene: TRBV5-1
clone size: NA
J gene: TRBJ2-1
CDR3 protein: CASSTGGSGGYNEQFF

V gene: TRBV7-2
clone size: NA
J gene: TRBJ2-1
CDR3 protein: CASSLVSGRAYNEQFF

V gene: TRBV5-1
clone size: NA
J gene: TRBJ2-4
CDR3 protein: CASRTQPGQAKNIQYF

V gene: TRBV7-9
clone size: NA
J gene: TRBJ2-5
CDR3 protein: CASSLQETQYF

V gene: TRBV4-1
clone size: NA
J gene: TRBJ2-1
CDR3 protein: CASHKEAGGYNEQFF

V gene: TRBV9
clone size: NA
J gene: TRBJ1-2
CDR3 protein: CASSVDMGYGYTF

V gene: TRBV18
clone size: NA
J gene: TRBJ1-1
CDR3 protein: CASSPSLEAFF

V gene: TRBV28
clone size: NA
J gene: TRBJ1-4
CDR3 protein: CASRMGEKLFF

V gene: TRBV28
clone size: NA
J gene: TRBJ1-2
CDR3 protein: CASSLTSREYNYGYTF

V gene: TRBV4-1
clone size: NA
J gene: TRBJ2-1
CDR3 protein: CASSPRSGGSVNEQFF

V gene: TRBV29-1
clone size: NA
J gene: TRBJ1-1
CDR3 protein: CSVEAGALNTEAFF

V gene: TRBV30
clone size: NA
J gene: TRBJ2-1
CDR3 protein: CAWSVSMKGRRQFF

V gene: TRBV18
clone size: NA
J gene: TRBJ1-1
CDR3 protein: CASSPTQTGTEAFF

V gene: TRBV7-9
clone size: NA
J gene: TRBJ2-3
CDR3 protein: CASSRSGRTDTQYF